Sequencing of this TCR beta chain was carried out in a study of T-cell reconstitution after alpha-beta-depleted transplantation in children (dated by TCRdb to about 2016). A note on the overall study: Using TCR repertoire profiling, the study followed T-cell immune reconstitution in a quantitative way in children after TCRalphabeta/CD19-depleted allogeneic hematopoietic cell transplantation.

Library prep was done by PCR. Sequencing used an Illumina HiSeq 2500. TCR libraries were prepared with molecular barcoding, using unique molecular identifiers to normalize TCRbeta repertoire quantification. In TCRdb, the public reads were trimmed at Q25 with fastp and aligned with MiXCR, with productive beta chains retained. Identical CDR3 protein sequences are pooled into one entry, listed with their most common genes and DNA. In all, the sample holds around 600,000 distinct CDR3 sequences, and roughly 17% of those were seen once. The ten biggest clones cover 0.8% to 1.1% of the sample. About this clonotype itself: Its antigen specificity is not known. There are no base qualities to consult, and no much larger clone falls within one base.

The CDR3 runs 15 amino acids, cysteine and phenylalanine included. The entry retains the CDR3 DNA only, 45 bases that are in frame from base 1. The germline V end is reduced by 2 bases and the J end by 12 bases; junction bases left unmatched: 10. Reading the germline V gene gives CDR1 SGHRS and CDR2 YFSETQ. The chain is made from TRBV5-1 and TRBJ1-4, and 10 junctional nucleotides match TRBD1. This clonotype was obtained from a human donor who donated a stem cell graft to a child with acute myeloid leukemia. The sample in question was PBMCs from the stem cell graft donor, obtained from the stem cell graft. CDR3 region: CASSFDRGPGIELFF. The sequenced DNA: TGCGCCAGCAGCTTCGACAGGGGGCCCGGAATAGAACTGTTTTTT. Extended through the reference TRBV5-1 and TRBJ1-4 proteins, this CDR3 yields the full variable domain: KAGVTQTPRYLIKTRGQQVTLSCSPISGHRSVSWYQQTPGQGLQFLFEYFSETQRNKGNFPGRFSGRQFSNSRSEMNVSTLELGDSALYLCASSFDRGPGIELFFGSGTQLSVL.